This is a list of T cell receptor beta chains from one sample in a study of blood T cell repertoires in COVID-19. Assay used: immunoSEQ multiplex PCR; TCRdb lists only in-frame clones, some missing. In the table there are approximately 210,000 clones, more than 75% of which are singletons. The specimen was peripheral blood. The receptors were sampled from a man aged 40-55 years with active or convalescent COVID-19. Each CDR3 is given with its conserved first and last residue. A D gene is named only where the DNA matches it firmly. Rows may omit the clone size; those that give it use once, few, many or a size class.

J gene,clone size,V gene,D gene,CDR3 protein,CDR3 DNA
TRBJ1-1,NA,TRBV6-2/TRBV6-3,NA,CASSSWLNRNTEAFF,TGTGCCAGCAGTTCATGGTTGAACAGGAACACTGAAGCTTTCTTT
TRBJ1-2,NA,TRBV12-3/TRBV12-4,TRBD1,CALRTGSSGYTF,TGTGCCCTTAGGACAGGGTCTTCTGGCTACACCTTC
TRBJ2-3,few,TRBV11-2,NA,CASSSIVAQYF,TGTGCCAGCAGCTCTATCGTGGCGCAGTATTTT
TRBJ2-3,NA,TRBV5-5,TRBD2,CASSLLAGGSTDTQYF,TGTGCCAGCAGCTTGCTGGCGGGGGGGAGCACAGATACGCAGTATTTT
TRBJ2-1,NA,TRBV9,TRBD2,CASSPEAGALLDFYNEQFF,TGTGCCAGCAGCCCAGAAGCGGGGGCACTCTTAGATTTCTACAATGAGCAGTTCTTC
TRBJ1-1,NA,TRBV5-1,NA,CASSFTTPGGTEAFF,TGCGCCAGCAGCTTTACAACCCCGGGAGGCACTGAAGCTTTCTTT
TRBJ2-1,once,TRBV9,NA,CASSAGTSFYNEQFF,TGTGCCAGCAGCGCCGGGACATCCTTCTACAATGAGCAGTTCTTC
TRBJ2-3,NA,TRBV9,NA,CASSVEGLGGYTQYF,TGTGCCAGCAGCGTAGAGGGGCTGGGTGGGTATACGCAGTATTTT
TRBJ2-1,NA,TRBV15,TRBD2,CATSRGASGSGGEQFF,TGTGCCACCAGCAGAGGGGCTAGCGGTAGTGGAGGGGAGCAGTTCTTC
TRBJ2-3,NA,TRBV10-2,TRBD2,CASRGGLDGTSGISTDTQYF,TGCGCCTCAAGAGGCGGGCTGGATGGGACTAGCGGGATTAGCACAGATACGCAGTATTTT
TRBJ2-7,once,TRBV29-1,NA,CSALGGGNYEQYF,TGCAGCGCCCTAGGGGGAGGGAACTACGAGCAGTACTTC
TRBJ1-4,NA,TRBV20-1,NA,CSASPRGGASWEKLFF,TGCAGTGCTAGTCCCCGGGGGGGGGCGAGTTGGGAAAAACTGTTTTTT
TRBJ1-2,NA,TRBV2,TRBD1,CASSGYGDRDSWGYTF,TGTGCCAGCAGTGGGTACGGGGACAGGGACAGTTGGGGCTACACCTTC
TRBJ1-1,NA,TRBV28,NA,CASTHRVGWTEAFF,TGTGCCAGTACTCACAGGGTAGGTTGGACTGAAGCTTTCTTT
TRBJ2-6,NA,TRBV28,TRBD1,CATQTGGLTGANVLTF,TGTGCCACCCAGACAGGGGGGCTTACTGGGGCCAACGTCCTGACTTTC
TRBJ1-1,NA,TRBV10-2,NA,CASSEFTGQFMNTEAFF,TGCGCCAGCAGTGAGTTCACAGGGCAATTCATGAACACTGAAGCTTTCTTT
TRBJ1-1,once,TRBV4-2,NA,CASSQEPTGRGTEAFF,TGTGCCAGCAGCCAAGAGCCGACAGGACGTGGGACTGAAGCTTTCTTT
TRBJ1-1,NA,TRBV9,NA,CASSVAVANTEAFF,TGTGCCAGCAGCGTAGCGGTCGCGAACACTGAAGCTTTCTTT
TRBJ2-3,NA,TRBV5-4,NA,CASSVSGGSTDTQYF,TGTGCCAGCAGCGTCTCCGGGGGAAGCACAGATACGCAGTATTTT
TRBJ1-1,NA,TRBV5-4,NA,CASSPPRGKNTEAFF,TGTGCCAGCAGCCCTCCGAGGGGGAAGAACACTGAAGCTTTCTTT
TRBJ1-2,NA,TRBV24-1,NA,CATSDYRDGYTF,TGTGCCACCAGTGATTACAGGGATGGCTACACCTTC
TRBJ1-2,NA,TRBV9,NA,CASSASPRARYGYTF,TGTGCCAGCAGCGCCTCCCCCAGGGCTCGCTATGGCTACACCTTC
TRBJ2-1,NA,TRBV11-2,NA,CASSLGGVSYNEQFF,TGTGCCAGCAGCTTAGGGGGCGTCTCCTACAATGAGCAGTTCTTC
TRBJ2-7,few,TRBV27,NA,CASSFVGGIAYEQYF,TGTGCCAGCAGTTTTGTTGGGGGGATCGCCTACGAGCAGTACTTC
TRBJ1-1,NA,TRBV6-4,NA,CASRSGSYTEAFF,TGTGCCAGCAGATCAGGAAGTTACACTGAAGCTTTCTTT
TRBJ2-1,NA,TRBV7-7,TRBD2,CASSRLAGDHNEQFF,TGTGCTAGCAGCCGACTAGCGGGAGACCACAATGAGCAGTTCTTC
TRBJ1-2,few,TRBV9,NA,CASSVLGEGGRGYTF,TGTGCCAGCAGCGTCCTCGGGGAGGGCGGCCGGGGCTACACCTTC
TRBJ2-1,NA,TRBV19,TRBD2,CASSIPTSGGKNEQFF,TGTGCCAGTAGTATTCCCACTAGCGGGGGGAAGAATGAGCAGTTCTTC
TRBJ1-3,NA,TRBV27,TRBD1,CASSPRTGSAGNTIYF,TGTGCCAGCAGCCCCCGGACAGGATCAGCTGGAAACACCATATATTTT
TRBJ2-1,NA,TRBV19,NA,CASRPGEYNEQFF,TGTGCCAGTAGGCCGGGGGAGTACAATGAGCAGTTCTTC
TRBJ2-3,NA,TRBV14,NA,CASSQERLADTQYF,TGTGCCAGCAGCCAAGAAAGACTGGCAGATACGCAGTATTTT
TRBJ1-1,NA,TRBV2,NA,CASSGHTNTEAFF,TGTGCCAGCAGTGGGCACACGAACACTGAAGCTTTCTTT
TRBJ2-1,NA,TRBV12-3/TRBV12-4,NA,CASSPTPYNEQFF,TGTGCCAGCAGTCCGACACCCTACAATGAGCAGTTCTTC
TRBJ2-7,NA,TRBV5-1,NA,CASSLSRGSPYEQYF,TGCGCCAGCAGCTTGTCCCGGGGATCCCCCTACGAGCAGTACTTC
TRBJ1-6,NA,TRBV7-8,NA,CASSGGGTHNSPLHF,TGTGCCAGCAGTGGGGGCGGTACCCATAATTCACCCCTCCACTTT
TRBJ2-5,NA,TRBV6-5,NA,CASSLTGLGETQYF,TGTGCCAGCAGTCTTACAGGGTTGGGGGAGACCCAGTACTTC
TRBJ1-5,many,TRBV28,NA,CASTYGGGESQPQHF,TGTGCCAGCACCTATGGGGGGGGCGAGAGTCAGCCCCAGCATTTT
TRBJ2-2,NA,TRBV27,NA,CASSKGTGTGELFF,TGTGCCAGCAGCAAAGGAACAGGCACCGGGGAGCTGTTTTTT
TRBJ2-1,NA,TRBV10-3,TRBD1,CAISSTGADNEQFF,TGTGCCATCAGTAGCACAGGGGCCGACAATGAGCAGTTCTTC
TRBJ2-3,NA,TRBV4-1,TRBD2,CASSQGLGGDTDTQYF,TGCGCCAGCAGCCAGGGCCTCGGGGGGGACACAGATACGCAGTATTTT
TRBJ1-1,NA,TRBV6-5,TRBD1,CASSYSTGGLGTEAFF,TGTGCCAGCAGTTACTCGACAGGGGGCTTGGGAACTGAAGCTTTCTTT
TRBJ2-5,NA,TRBV6-5,TRBD1,CASRPDRGRGETQYF,TGTGCCAGCAGACCCGACAGGGGAAGAGGAGAGACCCAGTACTTC
TRBJ1-2,NA,TRBV6-6,NA,CASRSQGFGGYTF,TGTGCCAGCAGGTCCCAGGGGTTCGGTGGCTACACCTTC
TRBJ2-7,NA,TRBV28,TRBD2,CASSLSGLAGGLKPYEQYF,TGTGCCAGCAGTTTATCCGGACTAGCGGGGGGGTTAAAACCCTACGAGCAGTACTTC
TRBJ1-5,NA,TRBV28,TRBD1,CASSSGGTGRQPQHF,TGTGCCAGCAGTTCTGGCGGGACAGGGAGACAGCCCCAGCATTTT